Reported below is one TCR beta chain. The CDR3 consists of 12 residues. Germline loops: CDR1 SNHLY, CDR2 FYNNEI. The J segment lost 5 bases and the V segment lost 8 bases, leaving 2 bases of the junction unmatched. The assay was immunoSEQ multiplex PCR, and TCRdb's table has in-frame clones only and misses some. Of fewer than 200,000 clones in the sample, about 72% were seen once. The data are from a study of blood T cell repertoires in COVID-19. On the study more broadly: The United States, Italy and Spain supplied acute and convalescent COVID-19 samples. The cDNA or gDNA used as material had been derived from T cells, B-cell-depleted T cells, or PBMCs.

Individuals aged roughly 18 to 95 years were recruited from 24 US areas. Specimen: PBMCs or T cells enriched from blood (not recorded which). The gene calls are TRBV2 and TRBJ1-4, with TRBD1 matching 7 bases. This TCR derives from a woman aged 50 to 60 who had recovered from COVID-19. The CDR3 region has the DNA TGTGCCAGCGAGGGGGCAAATGAAAAACTGTTTTTT. Amino acid sequence: CASEGANEKLFF.